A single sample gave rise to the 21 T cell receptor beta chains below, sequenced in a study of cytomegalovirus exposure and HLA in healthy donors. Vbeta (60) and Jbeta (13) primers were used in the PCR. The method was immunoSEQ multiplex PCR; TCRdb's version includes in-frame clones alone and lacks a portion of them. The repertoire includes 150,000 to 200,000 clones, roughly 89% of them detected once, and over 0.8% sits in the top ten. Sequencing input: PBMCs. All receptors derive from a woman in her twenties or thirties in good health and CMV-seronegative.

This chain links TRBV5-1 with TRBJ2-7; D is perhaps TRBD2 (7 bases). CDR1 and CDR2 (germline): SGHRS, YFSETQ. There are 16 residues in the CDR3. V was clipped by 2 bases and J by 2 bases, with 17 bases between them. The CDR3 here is CASSLLAGAQPYEQYF. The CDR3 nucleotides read TGCGCCAGCAGCTTACTGGCGGGGGCTCAGCCCTACGAGCAGTACTTC.

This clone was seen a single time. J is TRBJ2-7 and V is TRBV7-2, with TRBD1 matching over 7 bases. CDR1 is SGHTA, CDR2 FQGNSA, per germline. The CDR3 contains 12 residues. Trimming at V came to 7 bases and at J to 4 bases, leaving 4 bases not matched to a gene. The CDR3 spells CASTYRGYEQYF. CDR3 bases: TGTGCCAGCACATACAGGGGATACGAGCAGTACTTC.

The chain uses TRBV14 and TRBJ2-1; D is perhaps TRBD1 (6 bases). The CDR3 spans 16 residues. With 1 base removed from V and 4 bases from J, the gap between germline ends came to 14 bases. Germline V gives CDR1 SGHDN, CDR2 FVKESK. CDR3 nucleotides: TGTGCCAGCAGCCAAGTCCGAGGGGGACAATACAATGAGCAGTTCTTC. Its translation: CASSQVRGGQYNEQFF.

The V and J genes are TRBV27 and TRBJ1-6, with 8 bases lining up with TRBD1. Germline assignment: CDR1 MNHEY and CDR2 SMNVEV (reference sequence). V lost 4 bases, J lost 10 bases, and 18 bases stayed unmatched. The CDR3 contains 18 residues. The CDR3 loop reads CASSSKTPLGQGRSPLHF. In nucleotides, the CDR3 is TGTGCCAGCAGTTCCAAGACTCCCCTCGGACAGGGCCGGTCACCCCTCCACTTT.

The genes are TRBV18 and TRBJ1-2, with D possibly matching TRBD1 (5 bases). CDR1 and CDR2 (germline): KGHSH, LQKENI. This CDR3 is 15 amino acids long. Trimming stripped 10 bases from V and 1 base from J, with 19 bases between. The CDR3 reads CATQPGQVFNYGYTF. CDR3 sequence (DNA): TGTGCCACTCAACCAGGGCAGGTGTTTAACTATGGCTACACCTTC.

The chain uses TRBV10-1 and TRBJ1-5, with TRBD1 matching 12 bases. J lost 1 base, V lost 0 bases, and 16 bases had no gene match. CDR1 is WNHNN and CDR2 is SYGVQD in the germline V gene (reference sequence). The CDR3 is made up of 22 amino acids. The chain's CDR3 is CASSESTKTLGQGARSNQPQHF. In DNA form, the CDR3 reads TGCGCCAGCAGTGAGTCGACCAAGACCCTGGGACAGGGGGCGCGAAGCAATCAGCCCCAGCATTTT.

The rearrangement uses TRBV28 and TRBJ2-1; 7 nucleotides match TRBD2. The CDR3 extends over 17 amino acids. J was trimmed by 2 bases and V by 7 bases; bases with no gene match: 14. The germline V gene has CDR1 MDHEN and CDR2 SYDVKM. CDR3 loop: CASINIPGTTTYNEQFF. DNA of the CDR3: TGTGCCAGCATCAACATCCCGGGGACTACGACCTACAATGAGCAGTTCTTC.

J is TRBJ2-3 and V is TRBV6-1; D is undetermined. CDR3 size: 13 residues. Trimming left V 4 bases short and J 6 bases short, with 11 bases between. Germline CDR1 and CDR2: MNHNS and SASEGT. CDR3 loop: CASSGVYLDTQYF. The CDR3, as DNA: TGTGCCAGCAGTGGAGTGTACCTGGATACGCAGTATTTT.

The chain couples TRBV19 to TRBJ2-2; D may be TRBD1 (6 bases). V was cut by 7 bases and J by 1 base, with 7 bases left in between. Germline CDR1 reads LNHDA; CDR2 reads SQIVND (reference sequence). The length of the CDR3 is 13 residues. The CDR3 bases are TGTGCCAGTAACAGGGTGAACACCGGGGAGCTGTTTTTT. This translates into CASNRVNTGELFF.

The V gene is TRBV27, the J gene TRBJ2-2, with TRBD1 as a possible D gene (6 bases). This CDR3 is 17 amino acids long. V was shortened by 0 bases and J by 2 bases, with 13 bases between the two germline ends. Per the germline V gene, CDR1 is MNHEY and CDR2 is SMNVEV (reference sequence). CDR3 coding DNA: TGTGCCAGCAGTTTATCGGACAGAGGCGTCAACACCGGGGAGCTGTTTTTT. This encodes CASSLSDRGVNTGELFF.

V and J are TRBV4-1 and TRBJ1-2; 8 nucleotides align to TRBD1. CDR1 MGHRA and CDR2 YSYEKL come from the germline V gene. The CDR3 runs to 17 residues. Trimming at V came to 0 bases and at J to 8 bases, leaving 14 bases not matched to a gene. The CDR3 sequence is CASSQDTQGAQDEGYTF. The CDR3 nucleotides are TGCGCCAGCAGCCAAGATACCCAGGGGGCCCAAGATGAGGGCTACACCTTC.

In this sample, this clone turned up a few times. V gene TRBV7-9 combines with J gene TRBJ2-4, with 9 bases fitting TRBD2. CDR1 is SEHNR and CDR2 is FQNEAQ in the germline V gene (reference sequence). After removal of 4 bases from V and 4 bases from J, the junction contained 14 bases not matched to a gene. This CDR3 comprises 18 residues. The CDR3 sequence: CASSSKYRLAGLKNIQYF. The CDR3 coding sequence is TGTGCCAGCAGCTCCAAATATCGGCTAGCGGGGTTGAAAAACATTCAGTACTTC.

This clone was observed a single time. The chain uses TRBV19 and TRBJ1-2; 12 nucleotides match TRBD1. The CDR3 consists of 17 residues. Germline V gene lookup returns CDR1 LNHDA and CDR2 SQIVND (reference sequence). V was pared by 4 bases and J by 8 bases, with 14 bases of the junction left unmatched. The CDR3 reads CASSTLGAGTGGAGYTF. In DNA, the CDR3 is TGTGCCAGTAGTACCCTAGGAGCCGGGACAGGGGGCGCGGGCTACACCTTC.

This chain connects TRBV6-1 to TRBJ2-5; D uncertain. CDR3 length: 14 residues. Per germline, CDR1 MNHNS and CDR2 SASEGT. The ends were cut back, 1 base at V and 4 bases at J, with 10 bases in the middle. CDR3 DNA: TGTGCCAGCAGTGAAGTACCCAGAGGAGAGACCCAGTACTTC. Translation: CASSEVPRGETQYF.

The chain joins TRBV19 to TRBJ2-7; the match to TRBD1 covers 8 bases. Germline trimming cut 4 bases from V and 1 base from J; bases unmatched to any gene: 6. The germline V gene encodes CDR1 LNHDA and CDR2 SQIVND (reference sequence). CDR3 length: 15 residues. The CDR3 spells CASSRGQAGSYEQYF. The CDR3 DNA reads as TGTGCCAGTAGTAGGGGACAGGCTGGATCCTACGAGCAGTACTTC.

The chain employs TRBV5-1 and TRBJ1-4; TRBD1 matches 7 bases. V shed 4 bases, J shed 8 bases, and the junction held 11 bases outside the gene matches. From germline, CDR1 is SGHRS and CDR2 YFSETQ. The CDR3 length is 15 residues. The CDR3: CASSKTGNGVEKLFF. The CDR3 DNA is TGCGCCAGCAGCAAGACAGGGAACGGGGTGGAAAAACTGTTTTTT.

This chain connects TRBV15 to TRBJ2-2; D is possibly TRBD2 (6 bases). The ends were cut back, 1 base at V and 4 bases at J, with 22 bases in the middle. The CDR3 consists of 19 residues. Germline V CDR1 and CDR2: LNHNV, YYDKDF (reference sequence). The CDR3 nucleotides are TGTGCCACCAGCAGAGGAGTAGGTGGAGGGAGAGGGGCCACCGGGGAGCTGTTTTTT. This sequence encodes CATSRGVGGGRGATGELFF.

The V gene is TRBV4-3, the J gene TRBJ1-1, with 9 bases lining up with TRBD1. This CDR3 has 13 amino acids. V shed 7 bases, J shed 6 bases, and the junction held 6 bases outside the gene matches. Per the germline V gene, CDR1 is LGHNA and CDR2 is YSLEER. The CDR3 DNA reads TGCGCCAGCACCAGGACAGGGGACGCTGAAGCTTTCTTT. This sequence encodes CASTRTGDAEAFF.

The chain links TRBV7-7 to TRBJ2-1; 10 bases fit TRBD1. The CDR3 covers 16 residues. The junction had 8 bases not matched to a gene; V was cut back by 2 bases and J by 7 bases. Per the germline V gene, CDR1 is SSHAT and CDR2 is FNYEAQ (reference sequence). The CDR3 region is CASSLKGAGQGNEQFF. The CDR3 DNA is TGTGCCAGCAGCTTAAAGGGCGCGGGACAGGGGAATGAGCAGTTCTTC.

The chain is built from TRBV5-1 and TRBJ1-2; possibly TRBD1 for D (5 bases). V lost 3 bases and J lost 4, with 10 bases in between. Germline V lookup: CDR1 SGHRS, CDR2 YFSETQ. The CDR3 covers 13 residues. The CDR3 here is CASSSGLFYGYTF. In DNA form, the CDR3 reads TGCGCCAGCAGCTCGGGACTGTTCTATGGCTACACCTTC.

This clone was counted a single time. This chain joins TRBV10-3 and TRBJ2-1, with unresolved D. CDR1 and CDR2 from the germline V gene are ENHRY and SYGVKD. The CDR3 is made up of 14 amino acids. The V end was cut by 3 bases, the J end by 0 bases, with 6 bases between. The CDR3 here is CAISELYSYNEQFF. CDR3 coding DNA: TGTGCCATCAGTGAACTATACTCCTACAATGAGCAGTTCTTC.